Below, 4 T cell receptor beta chains from the same sample are listed, as sequenced in a study of blood T cell repertoires in COVID-19. Data came from immunoSEQ multiplex PCR; TCRdb stores just in-frame clones and leaves some out. The data show under 350,000 clones, roughly 90% seen once. The specimen sequenced was PBMCs or T cells enriched from blood (not recorded which). All receptors come from a woman aged 40 to 50 who had recovered from COVID-19.

The chain is built from TRBV12-3 or TRBV12-4 and TRBJ2-7; D is undetermined. Trimming cost V 5 bases and J 6 bases, with 11 bases left between them. This CDR3 region has 12 residues. In nucleotides, the CDR3 is TGTGCCAGCAGTAAGCCCAACTCCGAGCAGTACTTC. It codes for CASSKPNSEQYF.

J is TRBJ1-4 and V is TRBV6-5, with TRBD1 matching 7 bases. The CDR3 extends over 15 amino acids. V was pared by 5 bases and J by 0 bases, with 3 bases of the junction left unmatched. The germline V gene has CDR1 MNHEY and CDR2 SVGAGI. The CDR3 DNA sequence: TGTGCCAGCAGTCCGGACAGGTCAACTAATGAAAAACTGTTTTTT. Translation gives CASSPDRSTNEKLFF.

CDR3 DNA sequence: TGTGCCAGCAGCCTAAGCGGGGGCTCAGATACGCAGTATTTT. This encodes CASSLSGGSDTQYF. The chain is built from TRBV11-2 and TRBJ2-3, with 8 nucleotides matching TRBD2. Germline V gene data show CDR1 as SGHAT and CDR2 as FQNNGV. The CDR3 runs to 14 residues. J lost 4 bases, V lost 5 bases, and 5 bases had no gene match. The full variable domain, with the rest looked up from reference TRBV11-2 and TRBJ2-3, is EAGVAQSPRYKIIEKRQSVAFWCNPISGHATLYWYQQILGQGPKLLIQFQNNGVVDDSQLPKDRFSAERLKGVDSTLKIQPAKLEDSAVYLCASSLSGGSDTQYFGPGTRLTVL.

V usage is TRBV7-6 and J usage is TRBJ1-2; TRBD1 might be the D (5 bases). Per germline, CDR1 SGHVS and CDR2 FNYEAQ. The CDR3 is 17 amino acids. Trimming shortened V by 4 bases and J by 6 bases, and 24 bases separated the two germline ends. Here the CDR3 DNA reads TGTGCCAGCAGCTCGATCCCGGGGGGGAGAAGTACCGATGGCTACACCTTC. It translates to CASSSIPGGRSTDGYTF.